This entry lists 3 T cell receptor beta chains sequenced from one sample in a study of control samples from healthy donors and cancer patients. Here immunoSEQ multiplex PCR was the method, and the copy in TCRdb shows in-frame clones only, minus some. The sample yields approximately 220,000 clones, about 95% seen once. The sample taken for sequencing was blood. The source of these receptors is a man in his fifties or sixties in good health.

The chain joins TRBV5-1 to TRBJ1-4; a possible D gene is TRBD1 (5 bases). Trimming pared 4 bases from V and 0 bases from J, leaving 10 bases between. Germline CDR1 is SGHRS and CDR2 is YFSETQ. There are 15 residues in the CDR3. The CDR3 DNA reads as TGCGCCAGCAGCGGGGCGGGGGCAACTAATGAAAAACTGTTTTTT. Translation: CASSGAGATNEKLFF.

The chain recombines TRBV19 with TRBJ1-2; perhaps TRBD1 as D (5 bases). The CDR3 runs to 17 residues. Germline CDR1 LNHDA, CDR2 SQIVND (reference sequence). V lost 2 bases and J lost 4, with 20 bases in between. The CDR3 is CASSIFDGGGDGYGYTF. Here the CDR3 DNA reads TGTGCCAGTAGTATATTCGACGGCGGGGGGGACGGCTATGGCTACACCTTC.

The chain couples TRBV5-1 to TRBJ2-1, with 9 nucleotides matching TRBD2. The junction had 3 bases not matched to a gene; V was cut back by 1 base and J by 4 bases. Looked up from germline, CDR1 is SGHRS and CDR2 is YFSETQ. The CDR3 extends over 15 amino acids. The CDR3: CASSLSLAGYNEQFF. CDR3 DNA: TGCGCCAGCAGCTTGTCCCTAGCGGGGTACAATGAGCAGTTCTTC.